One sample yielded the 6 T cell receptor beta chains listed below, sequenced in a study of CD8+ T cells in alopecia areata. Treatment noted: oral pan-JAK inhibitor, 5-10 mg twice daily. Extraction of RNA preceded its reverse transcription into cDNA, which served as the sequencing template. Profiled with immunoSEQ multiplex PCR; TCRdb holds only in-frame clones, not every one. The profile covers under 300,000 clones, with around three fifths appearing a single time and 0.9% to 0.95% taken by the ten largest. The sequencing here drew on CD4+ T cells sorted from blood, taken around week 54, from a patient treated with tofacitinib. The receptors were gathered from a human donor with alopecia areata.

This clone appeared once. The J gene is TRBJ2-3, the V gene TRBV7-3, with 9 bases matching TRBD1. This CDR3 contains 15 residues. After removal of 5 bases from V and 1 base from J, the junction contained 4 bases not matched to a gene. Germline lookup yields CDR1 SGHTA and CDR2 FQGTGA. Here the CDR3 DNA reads TGTGCCAGCAGCCGGACAGGGGACGGCACAGATACGCAGTATTTT. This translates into CASSRTGDGTDTQYF.

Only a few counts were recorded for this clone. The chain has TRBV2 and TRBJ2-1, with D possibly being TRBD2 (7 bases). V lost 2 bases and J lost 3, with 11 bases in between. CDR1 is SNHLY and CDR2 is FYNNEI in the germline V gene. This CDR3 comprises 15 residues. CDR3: CASSELGGLYNEQFF. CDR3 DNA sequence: TGTGCCAGCAGTGAACTGGGGGGGCTCTACAATGAGCAGTTCTTC.

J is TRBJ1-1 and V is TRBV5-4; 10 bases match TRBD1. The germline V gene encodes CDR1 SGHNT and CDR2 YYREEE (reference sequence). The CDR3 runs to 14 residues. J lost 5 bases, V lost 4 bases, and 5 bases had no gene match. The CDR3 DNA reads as TGTGCCAGCAGCCGGGGACAGGGGAGGACTGAAGCTTTCTTT. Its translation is CASSRGQGRTEAFF.

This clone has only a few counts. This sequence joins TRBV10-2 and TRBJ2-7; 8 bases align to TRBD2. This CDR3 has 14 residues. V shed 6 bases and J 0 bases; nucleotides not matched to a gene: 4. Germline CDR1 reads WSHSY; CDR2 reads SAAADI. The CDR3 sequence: CASRTSGISYEQYF. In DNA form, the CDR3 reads TGCGCCAGCAGAACTAGCGGTATCTCCTACGAGCAGTACTTC.

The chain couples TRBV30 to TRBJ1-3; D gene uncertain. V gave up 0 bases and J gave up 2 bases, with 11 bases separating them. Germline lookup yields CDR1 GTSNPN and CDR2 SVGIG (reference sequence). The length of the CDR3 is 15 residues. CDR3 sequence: CAWSVVGSTGNTIYF. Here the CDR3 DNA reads TGTGCCTGGAGTGTAGTGGGTTCTACTGGAAACACCATATATTTT.

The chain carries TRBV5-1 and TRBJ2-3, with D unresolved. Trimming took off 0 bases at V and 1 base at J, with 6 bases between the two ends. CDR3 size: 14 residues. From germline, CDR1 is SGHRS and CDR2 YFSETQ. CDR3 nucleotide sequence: TGCGCCAGCAGCTTGGATAGGGGCACAGATACGCAGTATTTT. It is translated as CASSLDRGTDTQYF.